What follows describes a single T cell receptor beta chain. The antigen remains undetermined. HTBI primers from iRepertoire and Arm-PCR of CDR3 regions yielded the TCR beta libraries. Source study methods: Across the samples, identification revealed 55 to 75 TRBV and 14 TRBJ segments. MiXCR was run by TCRdb on the multiplex PCR reads, yielding one entry per CDR3 protein. TCRdb's processing, not the study's, gives the V and J calls here. Of 400,000 to 500,000 distinct CDR3 sequences listed, about a fifth were seen once; the top ten hold 7.8%. The data belong to a study of regulatory T cells in long-lasting Graves disease. Study observations and caveats: Persistent disease was characterized by preferential usage of TRBV28, TRBJ1-2 and TRBJ2-5. Study was limited to peripheral blood, excluding thyroid tissue. Persistent patients shared more public clonotypes (about 3,000) than newly diagnosed patients (approximately 960).

Noted time point: persistent/refractory GD, antithyroid drugs over 5 years with positive TRAb. There was RNA extracted from PBMCs, and the TCR library was made from it. Germline CDR1 GTSNPN, CDR2 SVGIG (reference sequence). The CDR3 is 17 amino acids. Trimming removed 4 bases from V and 3 bases from J, with 25 bases in between. The material was peripheral blood mononuclear cells (PBMCs), obtained when the disease was refractory, from a patient treated with antithyroid drugs. The chain joins TRBV30 to TRBJ2-7; D tentatively fits TRBD1 or TRBD2 (5 bases each). This clonotype was obtained from a female donor with Graves disease. CDR3 loop: CAWMEFRPGRRYYEQYF. The CDR3 coding sequence is TGTGCCTGGATGGAGTTTCGGCCGGGACGGAGGTACTACGAGCAGTACTTC.